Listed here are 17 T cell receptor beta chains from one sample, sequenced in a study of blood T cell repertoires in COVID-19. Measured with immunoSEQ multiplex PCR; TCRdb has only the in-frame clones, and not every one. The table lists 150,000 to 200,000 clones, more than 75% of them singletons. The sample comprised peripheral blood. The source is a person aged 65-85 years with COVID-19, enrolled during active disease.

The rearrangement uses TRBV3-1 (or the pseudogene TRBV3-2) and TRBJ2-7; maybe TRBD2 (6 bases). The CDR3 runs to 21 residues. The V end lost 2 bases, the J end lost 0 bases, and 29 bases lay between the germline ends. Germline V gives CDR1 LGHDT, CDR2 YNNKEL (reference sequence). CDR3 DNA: TGTGCCAGCAGCCAAAATCGTAGGGAGGAGACGGGTAAACGGTCCTCCTACGAGCAGTACTTC. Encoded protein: CASSQNRREETGKRSSYEQYF.

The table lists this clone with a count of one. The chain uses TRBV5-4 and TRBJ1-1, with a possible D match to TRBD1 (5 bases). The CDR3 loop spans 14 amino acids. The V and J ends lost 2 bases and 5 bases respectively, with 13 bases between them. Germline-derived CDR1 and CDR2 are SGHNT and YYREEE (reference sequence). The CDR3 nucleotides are TGTGCCAGCAGCTTCTGGGGGGTTTGGACTGAAGCTTTCTTT. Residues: CASSFWGVWTEAFF.

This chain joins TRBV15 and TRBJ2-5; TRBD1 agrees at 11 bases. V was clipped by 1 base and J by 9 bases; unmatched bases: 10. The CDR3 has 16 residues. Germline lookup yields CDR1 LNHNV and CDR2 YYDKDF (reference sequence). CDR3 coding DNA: TGTGCCACCAGCAGAGTAACGGGACAGGGGGTTAAGGCCCAGTACTTC. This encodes CATSRVTGQGVKAQYF.

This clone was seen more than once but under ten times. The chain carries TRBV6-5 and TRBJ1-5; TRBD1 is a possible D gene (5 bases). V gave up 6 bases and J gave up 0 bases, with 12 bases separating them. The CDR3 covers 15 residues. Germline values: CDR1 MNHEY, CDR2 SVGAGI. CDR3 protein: CASRSSRVSNQPQHF. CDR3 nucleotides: TGTGCCAGCAGATCCTCCAGGGTTAGCAATCAGCCCCAGCATTTT.

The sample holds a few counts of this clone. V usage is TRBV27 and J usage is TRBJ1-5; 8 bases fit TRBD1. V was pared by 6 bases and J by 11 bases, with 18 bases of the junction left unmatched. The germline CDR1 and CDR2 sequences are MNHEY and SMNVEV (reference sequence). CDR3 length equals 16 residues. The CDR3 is CASSRTGGTTWLTQHF. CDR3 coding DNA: TGTGCCAGCAGCCGCACAGGGGGGACCACGTGGTTGACCCAGCATTTT.

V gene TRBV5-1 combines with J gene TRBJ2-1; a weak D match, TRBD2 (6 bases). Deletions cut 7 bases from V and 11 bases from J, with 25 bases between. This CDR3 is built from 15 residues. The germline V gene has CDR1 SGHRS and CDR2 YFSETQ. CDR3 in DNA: TGCGCCAGCGGACTGGAGGGACGCCACCAACGGAAGCAGTTCTTC. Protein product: CASGLEGRHQRKQFF.

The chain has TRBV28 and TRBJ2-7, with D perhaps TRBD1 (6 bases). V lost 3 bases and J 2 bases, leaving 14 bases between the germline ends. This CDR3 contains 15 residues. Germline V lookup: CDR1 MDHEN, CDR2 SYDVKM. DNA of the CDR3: TGTGCCAGCAGTTTGCACAGGGACGGGGCCTACGAGCAGTACTTC. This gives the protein CASSLHRDGAYEQYF.

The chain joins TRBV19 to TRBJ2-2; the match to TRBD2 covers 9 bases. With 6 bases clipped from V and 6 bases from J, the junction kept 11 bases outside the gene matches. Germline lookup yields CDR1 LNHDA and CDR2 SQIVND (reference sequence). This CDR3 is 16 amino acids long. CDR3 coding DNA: TGTGCCAGTAGGCAGAGGGCTAGCGGGACCCCCGGGGAGCTGTTTTTT. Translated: CASRQRASGTPGELFF.

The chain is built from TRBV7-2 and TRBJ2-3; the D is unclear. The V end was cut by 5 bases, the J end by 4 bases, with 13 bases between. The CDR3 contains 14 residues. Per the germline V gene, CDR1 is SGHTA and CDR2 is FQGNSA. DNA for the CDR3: TGTGCCAGCAGCGCGTCAAGATATCCAGATACGCAGTATTTT. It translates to CASSASRYPDTQYF. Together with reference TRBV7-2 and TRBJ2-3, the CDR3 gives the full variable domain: GAGVSQSPSNKVTEKGKDVELRCDPISGHTALYWYRQSLGQGLEFLIYFQGNSAPDKSGLPSDRFSAERTGGSVSTLTIQRTQQEDSAVYLCASSASRYPDTQYFGPGTRLTVL.

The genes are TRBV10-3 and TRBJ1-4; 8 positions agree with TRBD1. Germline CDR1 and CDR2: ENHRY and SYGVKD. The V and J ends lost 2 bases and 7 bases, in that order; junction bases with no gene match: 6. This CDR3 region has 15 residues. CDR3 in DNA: TGTGCCATCAGTGAGGGGTCAGGGGGCGTTGAAAAACTGTTTTTT. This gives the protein CAISEGSGGVEKLFF.

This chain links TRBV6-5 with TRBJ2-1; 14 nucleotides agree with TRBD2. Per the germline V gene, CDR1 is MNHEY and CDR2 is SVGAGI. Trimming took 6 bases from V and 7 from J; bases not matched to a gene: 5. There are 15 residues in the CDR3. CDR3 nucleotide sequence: TGTGCCAGCAGGGGGACTAGCGGGAGCGTTAATGAGCAGTTCTTC. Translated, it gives CASRGTSGSVNEQFF.

The DNA for the CDR3 is TGTGCCAGCAGACCTTTAGGGGTTGGGAACACTGAAGCTTTCTTT. It is translated as CASRPLGVGNTEAFF. The chain is built from TRBV28 and TRBJ1-1; a possible D gene is TRBD1 (5 bases). The V end lost 6 bases, the J end lost 1 base, and 15 bases lay between the germline ends. Per germline, CDR1 MDHEN and CDR2 SYDVKM. The CDR3 totals 15 residues. The variable domain in full, with the rest retrieved from reference TRBV28 and TRBJ1-1, is DVKVTQSSRYLVKRTGEKVFLECVQDMDHENMFWYRQDPGLGLRLIYFSYDVKMKEKGDIPEGYSVSREKKERFSLILESASTNQTSMYLCASRPLGVGNTEAFFGQGTRLTVV.

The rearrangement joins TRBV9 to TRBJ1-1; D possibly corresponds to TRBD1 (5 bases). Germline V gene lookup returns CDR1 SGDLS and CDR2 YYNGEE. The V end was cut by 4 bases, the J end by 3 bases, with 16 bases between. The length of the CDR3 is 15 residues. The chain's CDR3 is CASSLRQTSDTEAFF. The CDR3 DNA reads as TGTGCCAGCAGCCTCCGACAGACCTCAGACACTGAAGCTTTCTTT.

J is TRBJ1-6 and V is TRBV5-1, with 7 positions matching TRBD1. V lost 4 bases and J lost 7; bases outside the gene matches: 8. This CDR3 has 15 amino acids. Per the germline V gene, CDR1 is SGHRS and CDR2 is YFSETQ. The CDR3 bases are TGCGCCAGCAGCAGATCCGGACAGGAGAATTCACCCCTCCACTTT. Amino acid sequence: CASSRSGQENSPLHF.

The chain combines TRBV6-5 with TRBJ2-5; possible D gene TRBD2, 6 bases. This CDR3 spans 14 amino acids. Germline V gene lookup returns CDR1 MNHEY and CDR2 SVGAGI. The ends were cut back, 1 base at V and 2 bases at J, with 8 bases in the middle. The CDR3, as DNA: TGTGCCAGCAGTTACTTTCGGGGGCAAGAGACCCAGTACTTC. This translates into CASSYFRGQETQYF.

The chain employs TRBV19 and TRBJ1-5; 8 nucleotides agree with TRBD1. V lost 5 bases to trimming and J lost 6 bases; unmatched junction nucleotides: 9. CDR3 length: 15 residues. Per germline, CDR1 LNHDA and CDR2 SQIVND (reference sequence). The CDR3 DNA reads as TGTGCCAGTAGTCCCCGGACAGGGCTGGGTCAGCCCCAGCATTTT. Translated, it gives CASSPRTGLGQPQHF.

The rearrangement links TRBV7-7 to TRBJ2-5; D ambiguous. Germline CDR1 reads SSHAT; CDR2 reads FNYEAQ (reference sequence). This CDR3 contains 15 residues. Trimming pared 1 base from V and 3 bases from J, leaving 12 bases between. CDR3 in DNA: TGTGCCAGCAGCTTAGGTCCGGGTCGGGAAGAGACCCAGTACTTC. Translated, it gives CASSLGPGREETQYF.